This is a list of T cell receptor beta chains from one sample in a study of OX40 agonist ivuxolimab in advanced cancers. Some clones are missing from TCRdb's copy, which holds only in-frame ones; the method was immunoSEQ multiplex PCR. Counted here are roughly 49,000 clones, around 80% occurring once; the ten biggest clones make up around 1.6%. Specimen: CD4+ or CD8+ T cells sorted from blood, collected in a trial of the OX40 agonist ivuxolimab. These receptors all come from an adult with an advanced solid tumor such as melanoma, head and neck, liver or kidney cancer. Each CDR3 is given with its conserved first and last residue. Each record gives: D gene, J gene, clone size, V gene, CDR3 protein, CDR3 DNA. A D gene is named only where the DNA matches it firmly. Only part of the rows carry a size: once, few, many, or a class if the clone is expanded.

>TRBD1|TRBJ2-2|.|TRBV5-1
CASSERQGNTGELFF
TGCGCCAGCAGCGAACGACAGGGTAACACCGGGGAGCTGTTTTTT
>.|TRBJ2-3|.|TRBV28
CASTWEGADTQYF
TGTGCCAGCACCTGGGAGGGGGCAGATACGCAGTATTTT
>.|TRBJ2-3|.|TRBV6-5
CASSPDLGTNTQYF
TGTGCCAGCAGTCCCGACCTGGGGACAAATACGCAGTATTTT
>.|TRBJ2-3|.|TRBV9
CASSVGSTDTQYF
TGTGCCAGCAGTGTCGGGAGCACAGATACGCAGTATTTT
>.|TRBJ2-3|few|TRBV10-1
CASSESIAAGLTDTQYF
TGCGCCAGCAGTGAGTCGATAGCGGCCGGCCTCACAGATACGCAGTATTTT
>.|TRBJ2-7|.|TRBV7-2
CASSLANIEPSYEQYF
TGTGCCAGCAGCTTAGCAAATATAGAGCCCTCCTACGAGCAGTACTTC
>TRBD1|TRBJ1-1|.|TRBV7-9
CASSREGGLPDTEAFF
TGTGCCAGCAGCCGTGAAGGGGGCCTCCCGGACACTGAAGCTTTCTTT
>.|TRBJ1-1|.|TRBV2
CASSAQGRIEAFF
TGTGCCAGCAGTGCGCAGGGGCGGATTGAAGCTTTCTTT
>.|TRBJ2-3|.|TRBV6-6
CASSYLRGQSGQTQYF
TGTGCCAGCAGTTACTTGCGGGGTCAGTCGGGCCAGACGCAGTATTTT
>.|TRBJ1-5|.|TRBV7-2
CASSSVVGGQPQHF
TGTGCCAGCAGCTCTGTGGTCGGAGGGCAGCCCCAGCATTTT
>TRBD1|TRBJ2-7|.|TRBV5-6
CASSLGTGYYEQYF
TGTGCCAGCAGCTTGGGGACAGGGTACTACGAGCAGTACTTC
>.|TRBJ2-7|.|TRBV4-3
CASSQDSGAPAYEQYF
TGCGCCAGCAGCCAAGATTCTGGGGCGCCGGCCTACGAGCAGTACTTC
>TRBD1|TRBJ2-2|once|TRBV27
CASKADRDNTGELFF
TGTGCCAGTAAAGCCGACAGGGACAACACCGGGGAGCTGTTTTTT
>.|TRBJ2-2|.|TRBV4-3
CASSQLQGTTGELFF
TGCGCCAGCAGCCAATTGCAGGGAACCACCGGGGAGCTGTTTTTT
>.|TRBJ1-1|.|TRBV5-6
CASSVGAFEAFF
TGTGCCAGCAGCGTCGGGGCCTTTGAAGCTTTCTTT
>.|TRBJ1-5|.|TRBV7-2
CASSLEYQPSNQPQHF
TGTGCCAGCAGCTTAGAGTACCAGCCCAGCAATCAGCCCCAGCATTTT
>.|TRBJ1-4|.|TRBV4-2
CASSQDLPRGLFF
TGTGCCAGCAGCCAAGATCTCCCTAGGGGACTGTTTTTT
>.|TRBJ1-3|.|TRBV28
CASSPAGQISGNTIYF
TGTGCCAGCAGTCCTGCCGGCCAGATCTCTGGAAACACCATATATTTT
>TRBD1|TRBJ2-7|.|TRBV18
CASSPGQGVYEQYF
TGTGCCAGCTCACCGGGACAGGGGGTCTACGAGCAGTACTTC
>TRBD1|TRBJ1-2|once|TRBV29-1
CSVGTGGGYGYTF
TGCAGCGTTGGGACAGGGGGCGGGTATGGCTACACCTTC
>.|TRBJ2-5|.|TRBV7-2
CASSLFGGSQETQYF
TGTGCCAGCAGCTTATTTGGGGGCTCCCAAGAGACCCAGTACTTC
>.|TRBJ2-7|.|TRBV6-6
CASSYSPGLGEQYF
TGTGCCAGCAGTTACTCCCCGGGGCTGGGAGAGCAGTACTTC
>.|TRBJ2-6|.|TRBV10-3
CASSQRPGGANVLTF
TGTGCCAGCAGCCAAAGACCCGGTGGGGCCAACGTCCTGACTTTC
>.|TRBJ2-7|.|TRBV7-9
CASSLDLGEQYF
TGTGCCAGCAGCTTGGACCTGGGGGAGCAGTACTTC
>TRBD2|TRBJ2-7|.|TRBV13
CASSFQREGLPYEQYF
TGTGCCAGCAGCTTCCAGCGGGAGGGCCTCCCCTACGAGCAGTACTTC
>.|TRBJ2-2|.|TRBV11-2
CASSLDRSTGELFF
TGTGCCAGCAGCTTAGACAGGTCCACCGGGGAGCTGTTTTTT
>.|TRBJ2-3|.|TRBV19
CASSSRLVGDTQYF
TGTGCCAGTAGTTCACGACTAGTTGGGGATACGCAGTATTTT
>.|TRBJ2-1|.|TRBV6-1
CASRALSYNEQFF
TGTGCCAGCCGGGCCCTCTCCTACAATGAGCAGTTCTTC
>.|TRBJ2-3|.|TRBV4-3
CASSQGVAGRTDTQYF
TGCGCCAGCAGCCAAGGGGTGGCAGGGCGCACAGATACGCAGTATTTT
>.|TRBJ2-2|.|TRBV28
CASSTPTGELFF
TGTGCCAGCAGCACCCCCACCGGGGAGCTGTTTTTT
>.|TRBJ2-7|.|TRBV12-1
CASRLAGGPIMVEYF
TGTGCCAGCAGGTTAGCGGGAGGGCCAATTATGGTGGAGTACTTC
>.|TRBJ1-3|.|TRBV7-8
CASSLRFGGAGNTIYF
TGTGCCAGCAGCTTACGTTTCGGTGGAGCTGGAAACACCATATATTTT
>TRBD1|TRBJ2-2|.|TRBV27
CASYAGTANTGELFF
TGTGCCAGCTACGCCGGGACAGCGAACACCGGGGAGCTGTTTTTT
>TRBD2|TRBJ2-3|.|TRBV5-4
CASSPGASGRGTDTQYF
TGTGCCAGCAGCCCAGGGGCTAGCGGGAGGGGGACAGATACGCAGTATTTT
>TRBD2|TRBJ2-1|.|TRBV11-3
CASSPRTSGVNEQFF
TGTGCCAGCAGCCCCCGGACTAGCGGGGTCAATGAGCAGTTCTTC
>.|TRBJ2-7|.|TRBV4-1
CASSQDNSDLTVSREQYF
TGCGCCAGCAGCCAAGATAACAGCGACCTAACGGTTTCGCGCGAGCAGTACTTC
>TRBD1|TRBJ2-1|.|TRBV5-8
CASSLQGASYNEQFF
TGTGCCAGCAGCTTACAGGGGGCCTCCTACAATGAGCAGTTCTTC
>.|TRBJ1-2|.|TRBV4-1
CASSQEKGRGARRGYTF
TGCGCCAGCAGCCAAGAGAAGGGTAGGGGGGCTAGGCGGGGCTACACCTTC
>TRBD1|TRBJ2-5|.|TRBV5-1
CASSFVGGRETQYF
TGCGCCAGCAGCTTTGTAGGGGGCAGGGAGACCCAGTACTTC
>.|TRBJ2-7|.|TRBV28
CASSLESEQYF
TGTGCCAGCAGTTTAGAATCCGAGCAGTACTTC
>.|TRBJ2-3|.|TRBV28
CASRLLRAYTDTQYF
TGTGCCAGCAGATTGCTCCGGGCCTACACAGATACGCAGTATTTT
>TRBD1|TRBJ1-5|.|TRBV5-3
CARSLAGPSTGGNDSNQPQHF
TGTGCCAGAAGCTTGGCCGGTCCTTCGACAGGGGGCAATGATAGCAATCAGCCCCAGCATTTT
>TRBD1|TRBJ2-1|.|TRBV28
CASRRAGTGGGNEQFF
TGTGCCAGCAGAAGAGCCGGGACAGGGGGGGGGAATGAGCAGTTCTTC
>TRBD2|TRBJ2-1|.|TRBV6-6
CASSLRSGSYNEQFF
TGTGCCAGCAGCCTGAGGAGCGGGAGCTACAATGAGCAGTTCTTC
>.|TRBJ2-2|.|TRBV11-1
CASSSLRTNTGELFF
TGTGCCAGCAGCTCCTTAAGGACGAACACCGGGGAGCTGTTTTTT